The 19 T cell receptor beta chains reported below all come from one sample, sequenced in a study of blood T cell repertoires in COVID-19. Profiling relied on immunoSEQ multiplex PCR, and the TCRdb table lists in-frame clones only, not all of them. The repertoire holds hundreds of thousands of clones, roughly nine tenths seen once, with 2.6% in the top ten. The sample taken for sequencing was PBMCs or T cells enriched from blood (not recorded which). All receptors derive from a man in his fifties or sixties who had recovered from COVID-19.

The chain has TRBV7-6 and TRBJ1-2; D perhaps matches TRBD1 (6 bases). CDR3 length equals 18 residues. In germline, CDR1 is SGHVS, CDR2 FNYEAQ. Between the trimmed V and J ends, which lost 5 bases and 4 bases, there was a span of 26 bases. DNA for the CDR3: TGTGCCAGCAGCCAAACCCCTGGGGGCGAGGATCACGGCTATGGCTACACCTTC. It yields the protein CASSQTPGGEDHGYGYTF.

CDR3 in DNA: TGTGCCAGCAGCAAACAGGGGGCGAACACTGAAGCTTTCTTT. It codes for CASSKQGANTEAFF. This rearrangement joins TRBV3-1 (or the pseudogene TRBV3-2) to TRBJ1-1; 9 bases map to TRBD1. The CDR3 is 14 amino acids. The ends lost 5 bases at V and 1 base at J; junction bases unmatched: 2. The germline V gene has CDR1 LGHDT and CDR2 YNNKEL (reference sequence).

The chain uses TRBV10-2 and TRBJ2-7; no clear D. CDR1 is WSHSY, CDR2 SAAADI, per germline. The CDR3 has 14 amino acids. Trimming took 7 bases from V and 1 from J, leaving 14 bases between them. The CDR3 reads CASISLEKSYEQYF. In nucleotides, the CDR3 is TGCGCCAGCATCTCTCTGGAGAAGTCCTACGAGCAGTACTTC.

The genes are TRBV2 and TRBJ2-7; 7 bases match TRBD2. Germline lookup yields CDR1 SNHLY and CDR2 FYNNEI. The V segment lost 3 bases and the J segment 3 bases; nucleotides outside the gene matches: 11. This CDR3 is built from 16 residues. Written as DNA, the CDR3 is TGTGCCAGCAGTGATAGTCTCCGCGGGGGTAACTACGAGCAGTACTTC. Protein product: CASSDSLRGGNYEQYF.

The CDR3 nucleotides are TGTGCCACCAGCAGAGTTGACAGGGGGATGGATGAGCAGTTCTTC. Its protein is CATSRVDRGMDEQFF. The chain employs TRBV15 and TRBJ2-1; 9 positions agree with TRBD1. V was clipped by 1 base and J by 8 bases; unmatched bases: 6. CDR1 is LNHNV, CDR2 YYDKDF, per germline (reference sequence). The CDR3 has 15 residues.

The V and J genes are TRBV7-9 and TRBJ2-1; 7 bases map to TRBD1. J lost 2 bases, V lost 5 bases, and 6 bases had no gene match. The CDR3 runs to 15 residues. Germline CDR1 is SEHNR and CDR2 is FQNEAQ (reference sequence). The CDR3, as DNA: TGTGCCAGCAGCCCCAACGACAGGGCCTACAATGAGCAGTTCTTC. Translation gives CASSPNDRAYNEQFF.

This clone was observed a single time. CDR3 sequence reads: CASSPRGLNSPLHF. The DNA for the CDR3 is TGTGCCAGCTCACCTCGAGGCCTAAACTCACCCCTCCACTTT. The genes are TRBV18 and TRBJ1-6; D not certain. V was trimmed by 3 bases and J by 10 bases, leaving 13 bases between them. The CDR3 extends over 14 amino acids. The germline CDR1 and CDR2 sequences are KGHSH and LQKENI. Full variable domain (missing parts from reference TRBV18 and TRBJ1-6): NAGVMQNPRHLVRRRGQEARLRCSPMKGHSHVYWYRQLPEEGLKFMVYLQKENIIDESGMPKERFSAEFPKEGPSILRIQQVVRGDSAAYFCASSPRGLNSPLHFGNGTRLTVT.

J is TRBJ1-4 and V is TRBV29-1; TRBD1 might be the D (6 bases). V lost 4 bases and J lost 10, with 16 bases in between. CDR1 is SQVTM, CDR2 ANQGSEA, per germline. This CDR3 comprises 13 residues. The DNA for the CDR3 is TGCAGCGTTGCACTTTACAGGGATAGAAAACTGTTTTTT. As protein: CSVALYRDRKLFF.

J is TRBJ2-4 and V is TRBV16; 7 bases match TRBD1. Germline loops: CDR1 KGHSY, CDR2 FQNENV. The V segment lost 0 bases and the J segment 1 base; nucleotides outside the gene matches: 15. The CDR3 has 20 residues. This chain's CDR3 is CASSQSARAGGTAAKNIQYF. In nucleotides, the CDR3 is TGTGCCAGCAGCCAATCGGCGAGAGCAGGGGGAACTGCGGCCAAAAACATTCAGTACTTC.

This chain links TRBV15 with TRBJ1-5, with 7 bases that match TRBD1. After removal of 5 bases from V and 4 bases from J, the junction contained 14 bases not matched to a gene. The CDR3 runs to 17 residues. Germline lookup yields CDR1 LNHNV and CDR2 YYDKDF (reference sequence). The CDR3, as DNA: TGTGCCACCAGCCTTACCAGGCGGACAGGACGGAATCAGCCCCAGCATTTT. Translated, it gives CATSLTRRTGRNQPQHF. The full variable domain, rest sourced from reference TRBV15 and TRBJ1-5, is DAMVIQNPRYQVTQFGKPVTLSCSQTLNHNVMYWYQQKSSQAPKLLFHYYDKDFNNEADTPDNFQSRRPNTSFCFLDIRSPGLGDTAMYLCATSLTRRTGRNQPQHFGDGTRLSIL.

The gene calls are TRBV7-3 and TRBJ2-3; 7 bases fit TRBD2. The CDR3 sequence is 14 residues long. Trimming removed 4 bases from V and 4 bases from J; junction bases left unmatched: 5. Germline CDR1 reads SGHTA; CDR2 reads FQGTGA. The CDR3: CASSSGLVSDTQYF. The CDR3 region has the DNA TGTGCCAGCAGCTCCGGACTAGTCTCAGATACGCAGTATTTT.

This chain joins TRBV19 and TRBJ2-1; 10 nucleotides line up with TRBD2. The CDR3 has 17 residues. The trim removed 6 bases at V and 2 bases at J, leaving 10 bases unmatched. Germline values: CDR1 LNHDA, CDR2 SQIVND (reference sequence). This CDR3 reads CASRVSGRPPTYNEQFF. In nucleotides, the CDR3 is TGTGCCAGTAGGGTTAGCGGGAGGCCCCCTACCTACAATGAGCAGTTCTTC.

J is TRBJ1-2 and V is TRBV5-5, with 8 bases lining up with TRBD1. Unmatched junction bases numbered 4, after V lost 3 bases and J lost 3 bases. The CDR3 has 14 residues. The germline V gene has CDR1 SGHKS and CDR2 YYEKEE (reference sequence). CDR3 nucleotides: TGTGCCAGCAGCTATACAGGGGGTGACTATGGCTACACCTTC. It is translated as CASSYTGGDYGYTF.

The CDR3 protein is CAWRGLGANTGELFF. CDR3 nucleotides: TGTGCCTGGAGGGGGCTAGGGGCGAACACCGGGGAGCTGTTTTTT. The J gene is TRBJ2-2, the V gene TRBV30; D possibly corresponds to TRBD1 (5 bases). CDR1 and CDR2 from the germline V gene are GTSNPN and SVGIG (reference sequence). Trimming stripped 3 bases from V and 0 bases from J, with 11 bases between. The length of the CDR3 is 15 residues.

The V and J genes are TRBV27 and TRBJ1-6; maybe TRBD1 (6 bases). The ends were cut back, 3 bases at V and 10 bases at J, with 13 bases in the middle. CDR3 size: 14 residues. Germline lookup yields CDR1 MNHEY and CDR2 SMNVEV (reference sequence). The CDR3 region is CASSFSRGGSPLHF. CDR3 coding DNA: TGTGCCAGCAGTTTTTCCAGGGGCGGCTCACCCCTCCACTTT.

The chain couples TRBV5-1 to TRBJ1-2; no clear D gene. Germline V gives CDR1 SGHRS, CDR2 YFSETQ. Between the trimmed V and J ends, which lost 7 bases and 4 bases, there was a span of 20 bases. The CDR3 has 15 residues. CDR3: CASGTKAHSFYGYTF. The CDR3 DNA is TGCGCCAGCGGAACCAAGGCCCACAGTTTCTATGGCTACACCTTC.

The sample holds a few counts of this clone. This chain connects TRBV6-2 or TRBV6-3 to TRBJ1-1; weak D call: TRBD1 (5 bases). In germline, CDR1 is MNHEY, CDR2 SVGEGT. The CDR3 spans 14 residues. Trimming took 6 bases from V and 9 from J, leaving 20 bases between them. CDR3 DNA sequence: TGTGCCAGCAGCCCCCTCCCCCCGGGGGATAAAGCTTTCTTT. Translating it yields CASSPLPPGDKAFF.

The chain employs TRBV27 and TRBJ2-1, with 7 bases identical to TRBD1. The CDR3 spans 15 residues. The trim removed 4 bases at V and 1 base at J, leaving 4 bases unmatched. CDR1 is MNHEY and CDR2 is SMNVEV in the germline V gene (reference sequence). The CDR3 here is CASSSRGLSYNEQFF. Written as DNA, the CDR3 is TGTGCCAGCAGTTCGAGGGGGCTGTCCTACAATGAGCAGTTCTTC.

The rearrangement joins TRBV18 to TRBJ2-1; TRBD1 is a possible D gene (5 bases). Germline CDR1 and CDR2: KGHSH and LQKENI. This CDR3 has 12 amino acids. V lost 4 bases and J lost 7, with 8 bases in between. Written as DNA, the CDR3 is TGTGCCAGCTCACTGACAGAGAATGAGCAGTTCTTC. It translates to CASSLTENEQFF.